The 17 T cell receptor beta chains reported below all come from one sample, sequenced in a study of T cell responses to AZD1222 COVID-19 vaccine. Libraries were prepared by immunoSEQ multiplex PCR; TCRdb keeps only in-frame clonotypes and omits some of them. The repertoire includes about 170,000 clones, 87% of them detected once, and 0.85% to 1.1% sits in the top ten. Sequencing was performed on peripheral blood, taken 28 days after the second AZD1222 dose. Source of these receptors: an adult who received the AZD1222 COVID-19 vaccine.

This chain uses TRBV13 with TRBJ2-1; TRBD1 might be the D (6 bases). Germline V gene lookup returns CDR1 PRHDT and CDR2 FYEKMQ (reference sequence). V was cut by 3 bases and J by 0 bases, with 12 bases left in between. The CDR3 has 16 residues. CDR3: CASSFGARGSYNEQFF. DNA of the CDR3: TGTGCCAGCAGCTTTGGGGCCAGGGGCTCCTACAATGAGCAGTTCTTC.

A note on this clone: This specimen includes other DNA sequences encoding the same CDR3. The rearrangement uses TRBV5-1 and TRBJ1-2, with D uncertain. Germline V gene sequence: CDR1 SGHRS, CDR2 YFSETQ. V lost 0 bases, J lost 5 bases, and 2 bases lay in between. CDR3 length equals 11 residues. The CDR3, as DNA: TGCGCCAGCAGCTTGGGATATGGCTACACCTTC. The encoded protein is CASSLGYGYTF.

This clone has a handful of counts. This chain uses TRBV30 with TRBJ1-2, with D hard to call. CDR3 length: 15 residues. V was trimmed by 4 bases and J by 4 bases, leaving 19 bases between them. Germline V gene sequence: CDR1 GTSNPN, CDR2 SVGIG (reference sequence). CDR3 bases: TGTGCCTGGAAGCCGTCCGGCCTTCACTCCTATGGCTACACCTTC. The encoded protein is CAWKPSGLHSYGYTF.

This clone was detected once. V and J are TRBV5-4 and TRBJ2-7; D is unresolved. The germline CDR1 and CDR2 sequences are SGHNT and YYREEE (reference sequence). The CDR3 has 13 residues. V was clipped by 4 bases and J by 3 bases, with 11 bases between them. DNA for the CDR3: TGTGCCAGCAGCCCCGGACCCGACTACGAGCAGTACTTC. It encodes CASSPGPDYEQYF.

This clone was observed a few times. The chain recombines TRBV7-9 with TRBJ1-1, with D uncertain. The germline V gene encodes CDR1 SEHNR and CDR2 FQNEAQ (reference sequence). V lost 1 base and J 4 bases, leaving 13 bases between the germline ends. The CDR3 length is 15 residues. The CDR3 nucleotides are TGTGCCAGCAGCTTAGAGTCGAGTAGAAGCACTGAAGCTTTCTTT. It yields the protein CASSLESSRSTEAFF. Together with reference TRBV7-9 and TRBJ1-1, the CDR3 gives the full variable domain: DTGVSQNPRHKITKRGQNVTFRCDPISEHNRLYWYRQTLGQGPEFLTYFQNEAQLEKSRLLSDRFSAERPKGSFSTLEIQRTEQGDSAMYLCASSLESSRSTEAFFGQGTRLTVV.

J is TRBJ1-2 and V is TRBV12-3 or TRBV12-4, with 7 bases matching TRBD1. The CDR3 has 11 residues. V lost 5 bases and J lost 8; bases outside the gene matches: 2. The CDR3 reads CASSTGVGYTF. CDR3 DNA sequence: TGTGCCAGCAGTACAGGGGTCGGCTACACCTTC.

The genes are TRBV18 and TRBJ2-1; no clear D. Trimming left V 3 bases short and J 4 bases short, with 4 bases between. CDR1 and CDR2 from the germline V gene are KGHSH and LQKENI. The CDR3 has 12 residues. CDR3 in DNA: TGTGCCAGCTCACCTCCTTACAATGAGCAGTTCTTC. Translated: CASSPPYNEQFF.

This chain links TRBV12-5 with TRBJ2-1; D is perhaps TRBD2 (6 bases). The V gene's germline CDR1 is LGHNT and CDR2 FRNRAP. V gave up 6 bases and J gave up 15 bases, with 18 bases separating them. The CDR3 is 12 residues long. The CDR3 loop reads CASGRRGPLGFF. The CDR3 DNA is TGTGCTAGTGGCCGGAGGGGTCCTTTGGGGTTCTTC.

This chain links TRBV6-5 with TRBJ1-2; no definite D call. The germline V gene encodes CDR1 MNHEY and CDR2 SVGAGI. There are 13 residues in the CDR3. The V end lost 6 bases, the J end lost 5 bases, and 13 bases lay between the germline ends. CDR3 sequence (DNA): TGTGCCAGCAGACCGACCGGGAGGTATGGCTACACCTTC. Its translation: CASRPTGRYGYTF.

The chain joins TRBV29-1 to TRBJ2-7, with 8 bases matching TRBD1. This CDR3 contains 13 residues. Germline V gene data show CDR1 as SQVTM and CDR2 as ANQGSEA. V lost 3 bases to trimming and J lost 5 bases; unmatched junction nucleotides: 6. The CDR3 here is CSVDWTGRNEQYF. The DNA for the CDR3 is TGCAGCGTTGACTGGACAGGGAGAAACGAGCAGTACTTC.

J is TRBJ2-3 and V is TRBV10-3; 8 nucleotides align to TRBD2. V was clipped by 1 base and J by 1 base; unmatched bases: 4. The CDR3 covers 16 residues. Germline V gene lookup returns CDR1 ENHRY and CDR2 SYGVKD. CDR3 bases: TGTGCCATCAGTGAGTTCGGGGGGGCCCGCACAGATACGCAGTATTTT. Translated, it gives CAISEFGGARTDTQYF.

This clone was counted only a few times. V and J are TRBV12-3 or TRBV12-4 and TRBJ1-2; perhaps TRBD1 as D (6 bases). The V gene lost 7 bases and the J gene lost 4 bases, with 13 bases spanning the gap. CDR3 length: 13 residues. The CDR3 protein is CASKRGAGYGYTF. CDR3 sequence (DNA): TGTGCCAGCAAGAGGGGGGCGGGCTATGGCTACACCTTC.

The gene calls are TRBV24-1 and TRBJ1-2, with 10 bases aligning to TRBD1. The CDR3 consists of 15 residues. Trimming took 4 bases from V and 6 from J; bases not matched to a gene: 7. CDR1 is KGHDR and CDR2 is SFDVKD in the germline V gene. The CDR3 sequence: CATSEAGQGFDGYTF. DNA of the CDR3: TGTGCCACCAGTGAGGCGGGACAGGGGTTTGATGGCTACACCTTC.

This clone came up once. CDR3 in amino acids: CASSQDAANQPQHF. CDR3 DNA: TGCGCCAGCAGCCAAGATGCGGCGAATCAGCCCCAGCATTTT. The chain couples TRBV4-1 to TRBJ1-5, with no clear D. Germline assignment: CDR1 MGHRA and CDR2 YSYEKL. There are 14 residues in the CDR3. V lost 0 bases to trimming and J lost 4 bases, with 7 bases between them.

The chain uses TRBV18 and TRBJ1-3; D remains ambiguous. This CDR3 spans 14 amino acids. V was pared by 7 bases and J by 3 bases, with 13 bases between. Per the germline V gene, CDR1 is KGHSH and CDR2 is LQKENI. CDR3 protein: CASYSKELGNTIYF. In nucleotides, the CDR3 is TGTGCCAGCTACTCCAAGGAGCTTGGAAACACCATATATTTT.

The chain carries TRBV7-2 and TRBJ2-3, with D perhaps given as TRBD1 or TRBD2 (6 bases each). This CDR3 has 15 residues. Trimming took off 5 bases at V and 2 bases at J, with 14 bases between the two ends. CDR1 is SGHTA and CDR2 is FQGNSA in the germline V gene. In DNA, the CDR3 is TGTGCCAGCAGCACCCCGACGGGGGCCACAGATACGCAGTATTTT. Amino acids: CASSTPTGATDTQYF. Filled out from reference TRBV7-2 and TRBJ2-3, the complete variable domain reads GAGVSQSPSNKVTEKGKDVELRCDPISGHTALYWYRQSLGQGLEFLIYFQGNSAPDKSGLPSDRFSAERTGGSVSTLTIQRTQQEDSAVYLCASSTPTGATDTQYFGPGTRLTVL.

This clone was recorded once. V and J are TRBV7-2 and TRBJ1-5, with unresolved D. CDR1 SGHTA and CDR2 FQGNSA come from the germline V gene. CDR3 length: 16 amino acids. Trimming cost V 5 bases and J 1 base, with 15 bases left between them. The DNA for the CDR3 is TGTGCCAGCAGCGCAGCCCTTCTTTGGAGCAATCAGCCCCAGCATTTT. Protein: CASSAALLWSNQPQHF.